The rows below give T cell receptor beta chains drawn from one sample of a study of shared T cell receptors in the human thymus. Using immunoSEQ multiplex PCR, the repertoire was profiled, and TCRdb retains in-frame clones only, with some absent. The sample holds some 760,000 clones, 70% to 90% seen once. The data were also submitted as part of a second study, on human thymus T cells.

Sequencing used thymocytes. These receptors all stem from a girl less than two years old with a congenital heart defect. CDR3s leave out the opening cysteine and the closing phenylalanine or tryptophan.

CDR3aa,j_gene,v_gene
ASSFGTAPDYGYT,TRBJ1-2,TRBV6-5
ASSFGETQY,TRBJ2-5,TRBV7-4
ASSVGHGQGGAYGYT,TRBJ1-2,TRBV9
ASSLGGDRNISGANVLT,TRBJ2-6,TRBV7-6
ASSPKQGRLNPTDTQY,TRBJ2-3,TRBV27
ASIKGRAGDQPQH,TRBJ1-5,TRBV6-6
ASSQEPGRNEQY,TRBJ2-7,TRBV14
ASSSFPQGKEDTQY,TRBJ2-3,TRBV27
ASSSSDSYSNQPQH,TRBJ1-5,TRBV5-6
ASSLIIAGRFSPLH,TRBJ1-6,TRBV5-5
ATAGTGEAPLH,TRBJ1-6,TRBV19
ASRRRNQPQH,TRBJ1-5,TRBV5-1
ASSYLPGQASIGWGYT,TRBJ1-2,TRBV5-1
ASSLTGTSLNNGDYEQY,TRBJ2-7,TRBV7-3
AISALRSVYGYT,TRBJ1-2,TRBV10-3
ASSFRQSMGYT,TRBJ1-2,TRBV7-9
ASSSDRAKQY,TRBJ2-7,TRBV6-1
ATSRDRAGGGYNEQF,TRBJ2-1,TRBV15
ASSYLGLWAGTEAF,TRBJ1-1,TRBV6-5
ASSNYRGTDTQY,TRBJ2-3,TRBV19
ASSHGSLVRGYNEQF,TRBJ2-1,TRBV14
ASSYKGRYGYT,TRBJ1-2,TRBV6-6
ASLGQANLNTEAF,TRBJ1-1,TRBV6-1
ASSLARQGTNYGYT,TRBJ1-2,TRBV7-2
ASSGGQGSEQY,TRBJ2-7,TRBV9
ASSLVFSGANVLT,TRBJ2-6,TRBV5-1
ASSFPIPGSGELF,TRBJ2-2,TRBV11-1
ASSEALFRQGRGRQETQY,TRBJ2-5,TRBV6-1
ASSLRFWTGFMNTEAF,TRBJ1-1,TRBV28
ASSLAPNPSNYGYT,TRBJ1-2,TRBV7-4
ASSQDAGRGGINEQF,TRBJ2-1,TRBV4-3
ASRVDRVGQPQH,TRBJ1-5,TRBV6-5
ASSVVGREYRNYNEQF,TRBJ2-1,TRBV9
ASSTQGPTYGYT,TRBJ1-2,TRBV5-4
ASSPGQGPRSSYEQY,TRBJ2-7,TRBV5-6
AWSDRDSQYNEQF,TRBJ2-1,TRBV30
ASSLALVTEQETQY,TRBJ2-5,TRBV7-2
ASSLPRTLSGDVLT,TRBJ2-6,TRBV5-1
ASSPFSYEQY,TRBJ2-7,TRBV11-2
ASSLDRAADTQY,TRBJ2-3,TRBV5-1
ASRSTGRGYT,TRBJ1-2,TRBV19
ASTNTGQEGDQPQH,TRBJ1-5,TRBV19
ASSGRVSGDGYT,TRBJ1-2,TRBV4-1
ASSYTDRGNEKLF,TRBJ1-4,TRBV6-5
ASSGDYNQPQH,TRBJ1-5,TRBV27
ASSTEQKRGYT,TRBJ1-2,TRBV28
ASSVDSSYEQY,TRBJ2-7,TRBV10-1
SVISRGQPYEQY,TRBJ2-7,TRBV29-1
ASSRPFGTKYNEQF,TRBJ2-1,TRBV6-6
ASTPRTVIYEQY,TRBJ2-7,TRBV2
ASSLPWTGRVAGCEKLF,TRBJ1-4,TRBV7-9
ASSGLNQETQY,TRBJ2-5,TRBV2
ASSSINNEQY,TRBJ2-7,TRBV5-6
ASSPGARGYSNQPQH,TRBJ1-5,TRBV2
ASSIGDSRINFYGYT,TRBJ1-2,TRBV25-1
ASSSYYRDTSYQETQY,TRBJ2-5,TRBV7-3
ASSLGTGDLMGYAEAF,TRBJ1-1,TRBV28